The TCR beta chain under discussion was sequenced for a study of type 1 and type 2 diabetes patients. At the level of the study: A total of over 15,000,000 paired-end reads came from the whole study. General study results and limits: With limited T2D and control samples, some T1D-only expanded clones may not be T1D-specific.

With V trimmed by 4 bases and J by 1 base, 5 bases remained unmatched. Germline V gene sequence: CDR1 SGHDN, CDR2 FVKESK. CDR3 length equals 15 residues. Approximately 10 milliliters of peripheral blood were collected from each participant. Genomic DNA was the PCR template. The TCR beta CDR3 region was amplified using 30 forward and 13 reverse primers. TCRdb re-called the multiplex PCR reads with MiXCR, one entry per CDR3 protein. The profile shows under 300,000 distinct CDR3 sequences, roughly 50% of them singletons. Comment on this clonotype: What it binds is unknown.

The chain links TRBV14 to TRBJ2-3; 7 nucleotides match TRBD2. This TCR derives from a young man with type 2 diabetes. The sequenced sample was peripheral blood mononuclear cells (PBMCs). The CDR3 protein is CASSPTSVGTDTQYF. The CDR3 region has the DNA TGTGCCAGCAGCCCTACTAGCGTCGGCACAGATACGCAGTATTTT.